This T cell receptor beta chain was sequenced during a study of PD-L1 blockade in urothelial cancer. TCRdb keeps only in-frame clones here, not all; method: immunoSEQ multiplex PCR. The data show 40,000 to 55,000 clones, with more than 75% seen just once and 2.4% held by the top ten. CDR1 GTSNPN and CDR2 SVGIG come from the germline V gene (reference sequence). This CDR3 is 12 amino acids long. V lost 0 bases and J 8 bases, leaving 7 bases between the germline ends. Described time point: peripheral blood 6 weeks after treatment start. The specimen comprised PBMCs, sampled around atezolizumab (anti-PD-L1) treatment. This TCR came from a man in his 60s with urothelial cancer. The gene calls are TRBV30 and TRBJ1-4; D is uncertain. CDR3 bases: TGTGCCTGGAGTGTACGCGGGGAAAAACTGTTTTTT. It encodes CAWSVRGEKLFF.